This T cell receptor beta chain was observed in a study of cytomegalovirus exposure and HLA in healthy donors (dated by TCRdb to about 2017). For the study in its entirety: An earlier analysis of several hundred of the donors reported 276 Gb of sequence data and 117 million unique TCR beta sequences obtained from some 170 million T cells. An early release that covered fewer than 800 HLA-typed donors contained approximately 300 gigabases of sequencing data and 65 million to 100 million unique TCR sequences. Among the roughly 370 genotyped donors, approximately 76% belonged to the genetic ancestry cluster associated with self-reported Caucasian donors. The study was designed to test whether signatures of past pathogen exposure could be identified by cataloging public T cell receptors. The T cell repertoires of roughly 660 subjects were profiled by immunosequencing and related to cytomegalovirus serostatus. Along with the approximately 600-subject first cohort, a separate validation cohort of 120 different subjects was used. To predict cytomegalovirus infection status, the study brought together high-throughput TCR immunosequencing, statistical association of individual TCRs with disease status, and machine learning. In a later analysis, previously published TCR beta repertoires from some 640 donors were re-analyzed and high-resolution HLA genotyping was added so that TCR occurrence patterns could be studied. Rather than drawing on any new phenotypic data, the later analysis identified candidate immune exposures from TCR beta sequences and the way those sequences occurred across donors. In an earlier analysis of a few hundred of the donors, high-throughput TCR beta sequencing was used to judge whether each TCR beta V gene segment behaved as functional or pseudogenic. Donor age, sex, ethnicity and CMV serostatus were compiled alongside the repertoire data. In a later genetic analysis, genome-wide SNP genotypes for about three fifths of the 666 donors were used, and that subset was treated as a discovery cohort. Every discovery cohort repertoire had been produced on one sequencing platform. Both class I and class II loci were covered by HLA typing, at four-digit resolution. Typing coverage varied by locus: roughly 629-640 donors for A, B, C, DRB1 and DQB1; under 550 for DQA1; about 570 for DPA1; more than 450 for DPB1. Four to six DR-DQ haplotypes were handled as single units for association and clustering, since linkage in the cohort was strong. Among 398 genotyped donors of the cohort, an average of 235,054 unique TCR beta nucleotide sequences were sequenced per donor, about a sixth of them non-productive. On the study overall, not on this receptor specifically: In both the original and validation cohorts, the classifier was reported to diagnose cytomegalovirus status with high specificity and sensitivity. Only TCR beta chains were sequenced in this cohort, and the absence of alpha or paired-chain data limited detectable features. In vitro tests confirmed that a few of the cytomegalovirus-associated TCR beta chains recognize cytomegalovirus antigens. Specific HLA alleles were associated with roughly 16,000 TCR beta sequences at a false discovery rate of 0.05 in a later analysis. A further reported finding was that TCR beta sequences accurately predicted the HLA-A and HLA-B alleles for most subjects in the first cohort. In the study, approximately 150 TCR beta chains were listed as associated with cytomegalovirus. A cluster of highly shared sequence variants was judged likely to be a technical artifact of the sequencing pipeline. Around 16 rarely observed V segments, including chromosome 9 orphons, were excluded from the earlier analysis of some 590 of the donors because counts were too low. Across donors, most TCR sequences were observed very rarely, whereas some public TCRs were present in many individuals. A later analysis found that most CMV-associated TCR beta chains appeared HLA-restricted, with HLA associations seemingly driven largely by CMV exposure. According to a later analysis, parvovirus B19, influenza, CMV and Epstein-Barr virus appeared linked to several top co-occurrence clusters. Linkage disequilibrium might explain the correlated functional status among segregating V segments, but an unknown experimental factor could not be ruled out. Because HLA typing was missing for some donors at each locus, association tests included only the typed subset. In an earlier analysis of about 550 of the donors, most TCR beta V segments were observed in productive rearrangements about 87% or about 30% of the time, broadly matching IMGT annotations. The only immune exposure information available for the cohort was CMV serostatus. The authors suggested that the approach could potentially be extended to other disease states and immunological phenotypes. In a later analysis, the rate of TCR association differed among HLA loci, with DRB1 alleles having the most associated TCRs and HLA-C alleles having the fewest. Assigning TCR associations to individual alleles was difficult when HLA alleles, especially DR and DQ, strongly co-occurred. In a later genetic analysis, a missense DCLRE1C variant was associated with V-gene and J-gene trimming of TCR beta chains, and the association was replicated in an independent cohort. Some IMGT-functional V segments, including TRBV6-2 and TRBV6-3, could not be distinguished by the 87-base-pair reads and were therefore excluded. In a later analysis, HLA-associated TCR beta chains were found to be more clonally expanded and to have lower generation probabilities than equally common non-associated chains. A later genetic analysis reported fewer N-insertions in productive TCRs among donors in an Asian-associated ancestry cluster than the approximately 700-donor mean. Sequencing depth was assumed to be roughly uniform across donors in the presence/absence analyses, though that assumption may not hold.

Libraries were constructed by the immunoSEQ multiplex PCR assay. A mixture of 60 forward primers for TCR Vbeta segments and 13 reverse primers for TCR Jbeta segments was used in the multiplex PCR. The CDR3 region of rearranged TCR beta genes was amplified from genomic DNA by a multiplex PCR assay. On the Illumina HiSeq System, the amplified TCR beta libraries were sequenced as 87-base-pair reads. In the paper's pipeline: Across the 700 or so repertoires, a later analysis counted 60 million to 90 million unique TCR beta chains, some 11 million of which were shared by at least two donors. To remove PCR and sequencing errors, raw reads were error-corrected and collapsed into unique sequences using a nearest-neighbor algorithm that merged closely related sequences. CDR3 sequences were aligned to IMGT reference sequences to assign V, D and J gene segments. For a sequence to be retained, at least a six-nucleotide match to both a V gene segment and a J gene segment was required. A rearrangement was called productive if the CDR3 had no stop codons and remained in frame with V and J, and every other rearrangement was called non-productive. CDR3 was defined according to IMGT convention as the region running from the second conserved V-encoded cysteine to the conserved J-encoded phenylalanine. The earlier analysis of roughly 590 of the donors excluded any sequence lacking an unambiguous match to a single V gene segment. In an earlier analysis of approximately 590 of the donors, a V segment was called functional when productive rearrangements were above 56.7%, and segregating when the standard deviation between donors exceeded 5%. A statistical classification framework was developed to diagnose cytomegalovirus status using the catalog of TCR beta chain sequences. In a later analysis, TCR nucleotide sequences were compared against IMGT/GENE-DB human TR gene sequences so that V and J genes could be assigned. Using the TCRdist pipeline, a later analysis assigned CDR3 sequences along with most-parsimonious VDJ recombination scenarios. In a later analysis, every TCR beta chain was defined by the combination of its CDR3 amino acid sequence and its V-gene family, and reads without a unique V-gene family were dropped. In a later analysis, a few hundred highly shared, low-generation-probability nucleotide sequences were removed to address suspected cross-contamination and a sequencing artifact. For each public chain, a later analysis derived a clonal expansion index from normalized ranks of inferred template counts within each repertoire. A later analysis computed generation probabilities with a VDJ recombination model fitted to out-of-frame rearrangements, and checked the results against IGoR. In a later analysis, TCR-TCR, TCR-HLA and TCR-CMV co-occurrence was scored with hypergeometric tests, and a repertoire-size bias correction was applied to TCR pairs. A later analysis estimated false discovery rates by permuting HLA or CMV assignments 20 times. In a later analysis, co-occurring TCRs were grouped using DBSCAN, and TCRdist sequence similarity was added for clustering within HLA-allele-positive subsets. Co-occurrence clustering excluded repertoires with fewer than 30,000 or more than 120,000 public chains, plus five with anomalous nucleotide sharing. The table comes from immuneACCESS by way of TCRdb, which keeps in-frame sequences with V and J called. Part of the clones is missing from these tables; in studies checked, under half for an unresolved V gene and the rest for unknown reasons. V and J calls and clone size are as listed in that table; D and trimming were resolved from the DNA. For this sample there are 130,000 or so clones; 65% to 80% appear just once. 2.9% of the sample goes to the ten largest clones.

The cohort was made up of roughly 670 healthy bone marrow donors. At the time of sampling, all cohort members were nominally healthy, though unrecorded immune exposures were likely present. The donor tested CMV seropositive and was one of the 289 seropositive cohort members. Every donor gave a peripheral blood sample, and the peripheral blood mononuclear cells from that sample were used for TCR beta sequencing. Genomic DNA was extracted from the blood cell samples with the Qiagen DNeasy Blood Extraction Kit. This clone was counted between two and nine times. The antigen it recognizes is unknown. One base away there is no much larger clone; base qualities are not given. CDR1 is given as MGHDK and CDR2 as SYGVNS, both from the germline V gene. Germline trimming: 4 bases from V, 10 bases from J; junction bases outside gene matches: 9. The cysteine opens and the phenylalanine closes a CDR3 of 13 amino acids. The only DNA kept is the CDR3, 39 bases in frame from the first base.

The rearrangement joined TRBV25-1 to TRBJ1-1, with 7 bases in between that match TRBD1. The sample comprised PBMCs. This receptor was obtained from a woman aged 40 to 50 in good health and CMV-seropositive. The CDR3 reads CASSADRVRGAFF. Here is the DNA: TGTGCCAGCAGTGCAGACAGGGTTCGGGGAGCTTTCTTT.